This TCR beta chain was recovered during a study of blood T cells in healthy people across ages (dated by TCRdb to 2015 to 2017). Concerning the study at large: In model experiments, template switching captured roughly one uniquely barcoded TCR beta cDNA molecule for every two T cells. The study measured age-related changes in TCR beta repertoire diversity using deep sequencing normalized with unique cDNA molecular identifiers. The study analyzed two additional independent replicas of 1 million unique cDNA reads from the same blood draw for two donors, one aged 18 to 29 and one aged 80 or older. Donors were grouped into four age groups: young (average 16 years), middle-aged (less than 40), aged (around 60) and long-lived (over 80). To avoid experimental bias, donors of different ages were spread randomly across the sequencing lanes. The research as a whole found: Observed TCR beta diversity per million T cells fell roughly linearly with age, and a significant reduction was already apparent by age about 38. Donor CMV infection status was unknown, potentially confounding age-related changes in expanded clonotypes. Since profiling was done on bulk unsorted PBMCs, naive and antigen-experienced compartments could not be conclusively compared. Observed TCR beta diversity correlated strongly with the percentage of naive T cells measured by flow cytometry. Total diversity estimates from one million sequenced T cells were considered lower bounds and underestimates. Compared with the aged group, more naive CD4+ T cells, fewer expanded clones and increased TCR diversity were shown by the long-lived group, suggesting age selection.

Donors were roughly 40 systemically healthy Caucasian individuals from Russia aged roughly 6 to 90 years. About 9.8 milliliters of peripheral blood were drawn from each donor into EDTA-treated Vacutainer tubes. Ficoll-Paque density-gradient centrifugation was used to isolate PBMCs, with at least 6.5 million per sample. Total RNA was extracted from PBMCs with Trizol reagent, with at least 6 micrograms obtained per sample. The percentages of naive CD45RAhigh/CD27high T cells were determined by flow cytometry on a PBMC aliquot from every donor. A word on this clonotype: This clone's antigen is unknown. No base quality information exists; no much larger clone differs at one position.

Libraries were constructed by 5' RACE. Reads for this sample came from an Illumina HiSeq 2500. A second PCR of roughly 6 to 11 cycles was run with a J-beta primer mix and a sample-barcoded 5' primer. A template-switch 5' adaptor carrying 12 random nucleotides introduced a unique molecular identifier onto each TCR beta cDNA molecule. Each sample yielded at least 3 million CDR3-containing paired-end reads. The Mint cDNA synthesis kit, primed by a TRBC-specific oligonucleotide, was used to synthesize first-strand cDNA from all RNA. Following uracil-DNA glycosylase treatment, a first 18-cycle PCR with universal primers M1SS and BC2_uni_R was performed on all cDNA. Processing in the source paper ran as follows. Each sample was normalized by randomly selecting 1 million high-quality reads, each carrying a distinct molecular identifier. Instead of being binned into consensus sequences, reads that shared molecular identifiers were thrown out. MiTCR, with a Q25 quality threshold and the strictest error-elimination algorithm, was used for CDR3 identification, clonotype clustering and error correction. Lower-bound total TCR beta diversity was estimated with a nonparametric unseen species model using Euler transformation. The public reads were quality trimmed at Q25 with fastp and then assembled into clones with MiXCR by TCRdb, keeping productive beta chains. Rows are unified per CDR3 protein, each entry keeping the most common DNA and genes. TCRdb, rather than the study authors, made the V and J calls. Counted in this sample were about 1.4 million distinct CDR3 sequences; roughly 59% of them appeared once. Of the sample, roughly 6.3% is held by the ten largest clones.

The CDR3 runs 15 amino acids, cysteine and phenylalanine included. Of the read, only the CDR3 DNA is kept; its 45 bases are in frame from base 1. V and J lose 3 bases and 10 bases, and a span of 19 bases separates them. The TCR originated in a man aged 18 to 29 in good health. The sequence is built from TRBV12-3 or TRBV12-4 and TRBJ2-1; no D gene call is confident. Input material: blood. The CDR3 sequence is CASSFWTVPYGEQFF. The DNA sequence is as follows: TGTGCCAGCAGTTTTTGGACGGTGCCCTACGGAGAGCAGTTCTTC.